These 19 T cell receptor beta chains originate from one sample sequenced in a study of shared clonotypes between healthy human individuals. TCRdb's copy holds only in-frame clones and misses some; the assay was immunoSEQ multiplex PCR. This sample has millions of clones; approximately 94% occur once, and the top ten carry around 0.14%. Sequencing was carried out using naive CD4+ T cells sorted from blood. Subset meaning: CD45RA+ positively selected. Receptors originate from a man aged 18-30 years in good health.

This chain joins TRBV19 and TRBJ1-5, with D perhaps matching TRBD1 (5 bases). CDR1 and CDR2 (germline): LNHDA, SQIVND (reference sequence). The CDR3 totals 18 residues. The ends were cut back, 1 base at V and 12 bases at J, with 28 bases in the middle. CDR3 amino acids: CASSIVVRRLGLLRDQHF. The CDR3 nucleotides are TGTGCCAGTAGTATAGTAGTAAGAAGGTTGGGACTCCTGAGGGACCAGCATTTT. Combining the CDR3 with reference TRBV19 and TRBJ1-5 gives the whole variable domain DGGITQSPKYLFRKEGQNVTLSCEQNLNHDAMYWYRQDPGQGLRLIYYSQIVNDFQKGDIAEGYSVSREKKESFPLTVTSAQKNPTAFYLCASSIVVRRLGLLRDQHFGDGTRLSIL.

The J gene is TRBJ2-1, the V gene TRBV7-2; unclear D gene. CDR3 length: 14 residues. V was trimmed by 6 bases and J by 7 bases, leaving 16 bases between them. Germline-derived CDR1 and CDR2 are SGHTA and FQGNSA. CDR3 region: CASRFNLVVNEQFF. The DNA for the CDR3 is TGTGCCAGCAGGTTCAACCTGGTTGTGAATGAGCAGTTCTTC. Complete variable domain (other parts from reference TRBV7-2 and TRBJ2-1): GAGVSQSPSNKVTEKGKDVELRCDPISGHTALYWYRQSLGQGLEFLIYFQGNSAPDKSGLPSDRFSAERTGGSVSTLTIQRTQQEDSAVYLCASRFNLVVNEQFFGPGTRLTVL.

The sample holds a few counts of this clone. This chain uses TRBV7-8 with TRBJ2-6; D is possibly TRBD2 (6 bases). The V and J ends lost 1 base and 4 bases respectively, with 14 bases between them. Per germline, CDR1 SGHVS and CDR2 FQNEAQ. CDR3 length: 17 amino acids. The CDR3 region is CASSLVGAGTGANVLTF. For the CDR3, the DNA is TGTGCCAGCAGCTTAGTTGGAGCGGGTACCGGGGCCAACGTCCTGACTTTC.

The chain combines TRBV10-3 with TRBJ1-2, with D uncertain. Germline V gene data show CDR1 as ENHRY and CDR2 as SYGVKD. This CDR3 spans 12 amino acids. V lost 6 bases and J 1 base, leaving 6 bases between the germline ends. CDR3 nucleotides: TGTGCCATCAGGGCGGTTAACTATGGCTACACCTTC. This codes for CAIRAVNYGYTF.

This clone was detected once. This chain joins TRBV27 and TRBJ2-7, with 8 bases matching TRBD1. V lost 0 bases and J lost 0; bases outside the gene matches: 13. The CDR3 runs 19 residues. In germline, CDR1 is MNHEY, CDR2 SMNVEV (reference sequence). CDR3 coding DNA: TGTGCCAGCAGTTTATCCAAAACCGGGACAGGTGTTAGCTCCTACGAGCAGTACTTC. It specifies CASSLSKTGTGVSSYEQYF.

This clone was seen a single time. J is TRBJ1-1 and V is TRBV4-1; D remains unclear. In germline, CDR1 is MGHRA, CDR2 YSYEKL. With 4 bases removed from V and 0 bases from J, the gap between germline ends came to 9 bases. The CDR3 has 14 residues. The CDR3 bases are TGCGCCAGCAGCCCCATCGTTTTGAACACTGAAGCTTTCTTT. The encoded protein is CASSPIVLNTEAFF.

The chain is built from TRBV28 and TRBJ1-2, with D hard to call. With 4 bases removed from V and 0 bases from J, the gap between germline ends came to 15 bases. Germline V lookup: CDR1 MDHEN, CDR2 SYDVKM. This CDR3 is built from 16 residues. CDR3 nucleotides: TGTGCCAGCAGTTCCACTCGGACCCCTGCTAACTATGGCTACACCTTC. This translates into CASSSTRTPANYGYTF.

V is TRBV7-8 and J is TRBJ1-6, with a tentative D call TRBD1 (5 bases). Per germline, CDR1 SGHVS and CDR2 FQNEAQ. The CDR3 length is 14 residues. The ends were cut back, 2 bases at V and 7 bases at J, with 9 bases in the middle. The CDR3 nucleotides read TGTGCCAGCAGCTTAATGGCAGGGAATTCACCCCTCCACTTT. This sequence encodes CASSLMAGNSPLHF.

The J gene is TRBJ2-1, the V gene TRBV10-3; D gene ambiguous. Trimming pared 0 bases from V and 2 bases from J, leaving 8 bases between. This CDR3 spans 15 amino acids. Germline CDR1 reads ENHRY; CDR2 reads SYGVKD. Here the CDR3 DNA reads TGTGCCATCAGTGAGTCTGGGGTGGCCTACAATGAGCAGTTCTTC. It encodes CAISESGVAYNEQFF.

The chain employs TRBV6-5 and TRBJ1-3, with 7 bases that match TRBD1. The CDR3 loop spans 14 amino acids. The germline CDR1 and CDR2 sequences are MNHEY and SVGAGI. Trimming at V came to 5 bases and at J to 4 bases, leaving 5 bases not matched to a gene. In nucleotides, the CDR3 is TGTGCCAGCAGTCCGACAGGGAACGGAAACACCATATATTTT. This codes for CASSPTGNGNTIYF.

The chain joins TRBV18 to TRBJ2-2, with TRBD1 identical over 8 bases. The CDR3 covers 16 residues. J gave up 2 bases and V 1 base, and 3 bases lay outside the gene matches. In germline, CDR1 is KGHSH, CDR2 LQKENI. In DNA, the CDR3 is TGTGCCAGCTCACCACGGGACAGGCGAAACACCGGGGAGCTGTTTTTT. As protein: CASSPRDRRNTGELFF. The variable domain in full, with the rest retrieved from reference TRBV18 and TRBJ2-2, is NAGVMQNPRHLVRRRGQEARLRCSPMKGHSHVYWYRQLPEEGLKFMVYLQKENIIDESGMPKERFSAEFPKEGPSILRIQQVVRGDSAAYFCASSPRDRRNTGELFFGEGSRLTVL.

The chain combines TRBV7-8 with TRBJ1-1, with a weak D call TRBD1 (6 bases). Germline lookup yields CDR1 SGHVS and CDR2 FQNEAQ. CDR3 length: 15 amino acids. V was clipped by 5 bases and J by 0 bases, with 13 bases between them. CDR3 sequence reads: CASSARTALNTEAFF. In DNA, the CDR3 is TGTGCCAGCAGCGCCAGGACAGCTCTGAACACTGAAGCTTTCTTT.

J is TRBJ1-4 and V is TRBV11-2, with TRBD1 matching 7 bases. This CDR3 has 15 amino acids. CDR1 and CDR2 (germline): SGHAT, FQNNGV. The ends lost 3 bases at V and 8 bases at J; junction bases unmatched: 9. This chain's CDR3 is CASSLAGGLYEKLFF. The CDR3 nucleotides are TGTGCCAGCAGCTTGGCAGGGGGATTGTACGAAAAACTGTTTTTT.

The V call is TRBV6-1, the J call TRBJ2-3; D remains ambiguous. Germline V gives CDR1 MNHNS, CDR2 SASEGT. The ends were cut back, 5 bases at V and 4 bases at J, with 4 bases in the middle. The CDR3 has 11 amino acids. CDR3 in DNA: TGTGCCAGCAGTCACTCAGATACGCAGTATTTT. As protein: CASSHSDTQYF.

V and J are TRBV6-6 and TRBJ2-7, with D perhaps TRBD2 (6 bases). The CDR3 totals 14 residues. V shed 10 bases and J shed 7 bases, with 23 bases lying between them. Germline CDR1 MNHNY, CDR2 SVGAGI (reference sequence). CDR3 nucleotides: TGTGCCACCTCAACCCCGGCAGGCGCGGGAGAGCAGTACTTC. Its translation: CATSTPAGAGEQYF.

The rearrangement links TRBV5-1 to TRBJ2-7, with 7 bases lining up with TRBD2. CDR1 is SGHRS and CDR2 is YFSETQ in the germline V gene. The V gene end was trimmed by 0 bases and the J gene end by 3 bases; junction bases not matched to a gene: 6. The CDR3 extends over 15 amino acids. The CDR3 coding sequence is TGCGCCAGCAGCTTGGTGGGAGGGGAAAACTACGAGCAGTACTTC. Amino acid sequence: CASSLVGGENYEQYF.

This clone appeared a single time. The J gene is TRBJ2-1, the V gene TRBV7-2; D call uncertain. The CDR3 contains 12 residues. V was clipped by 8 bases and J by 7 bases, with 12 bases between them. In germline, CDR1 is SGHTA, CDR2 FQGNSA. The DNA for the CDR3 is TGTGCCAGCCGACTGGGGTGGAATGAGCAGTTCTTC. It specifies CASRLGWNEQFF.

The gene calls are TRBV5-4 and TRBJ2-7; D possibly matches TRBD1 or TRBD2 (5 bases each). CDR3 length: 16 amino acids. Germline V CDR1 and CDR2: SGHNT, YYREEE (reference sequence). V was cut by 2 bases and J by 0 bases, with 15 bases left in between. The CDR3 loop reads CASSFGAPGPSYEQYF. The DNA of the CDR3 is TGTGCCAGCAGCTTCGGGGCGCCTGGTCCCTCCTACGAGCAGTACTTC.

The chain couples TRBV6-6 to TRBJ2-7; 8 bases map to TRBD1. The germline V gene encodes CDR1 MNHNY and CDR2 SVGAGI (reference sequence). The CDR3 is 16 residues long. J gave up 0 bases and V 1 base, and 5 bases lay outside the gene matches. The CDR3: CASSYLGQASSYEQYF. In DNA, the CDR3 is TGTGCCAGCAGTTACTTGGGACAGGCCAGCTCCTACGAGCAGTACTTC.